The clone carrying this TCR beta chain was found a few times. Its antigen is not known. Treatment meaning: roughly 11-day PBMC culture with coronavirus spike peptide pools or control peptides (ViraFEST assay). The unexposed donor gave CD4+ T cells before the COVID-19 pandemic (2011-2018). Researchers grew the cells for about 11 days and then pulled out CD4+ T cells by negative selection. Germline V gene data show CDR1 as MRHNA and CDR2 as SNTAGT. The CDR3 is made up of 14 amino acids. The V and J ends lost 5 bases and 2 bases, in that order; junction bases with no gene match: 4. Researchers used the Oncomine TCR Beta short-read assay to sequence DNA from cultured CD4+ T cells. MiXCR, applied by TCRdb to the PCR reads, yields one record per CDR3 protein. The profile shows around 4,800 distinct CDR3 sequences, roughly 34% of them singletons. The entry originates in a study of vaccination and CD4 T cells after COVID-19.

The study, taken as a whole, reports: Early timepoints after natural infection were not analyzed in these convalescent patients. Spike mono-reactive status applied to 304 of 307 vaccine-specific clones in convalescent patients.

This receptor was taken from a human donor in good health. V and J are TRBV6-4 and TRBJ1-2; TRBD1 matches 8 bases. What was sequenced was CD4+ T cells from blood, cultured in vitro. This CDR3 reads CASSPGGLNYGYTF. The CDR3 DNA follows: TGTGCCAGCAGTCCAGGGGGCTTAAACTATGGCTACACCTTC.